What follows are 5 T cell receptor beta chains derived from one specimen sequenced in a study of OX40 agonist ivuxolimab in advanced cancers. Sequenced by immunoSEQ multiplex PCR; TCRdb stores in-frame clones only, minus some. The table includes fewer than 55,000 clones, 75% to 90% detected once. Source: CD4+ or CD8+ T cells sorted from blood, taken in a trial of the OX40 agonist ivuxolimab. The receptors come from an adult with an advanced solid tumor such as melanoma, head and neck, liver or kidney cancer.

The rearrangement uses TRBV5-6 and TRBJ2-1, with 7 bases lining up with TRBD2. This CDR3 is built from 16 residues. From germline, CDR1 is SGHDT and CDR2 YYEEEE. V shed 0 bases, J shed 4 bases, and the junction held 7 bases outside the gene matches. For the CDR3, the DNA is TGTGCCAGCAGCTTGGGTCTAGCGGCGAAATACAATGAGCAGTTCTTC. Translated: CASSLGLAAKYNEQFF. The full variable domain, its missing parts supplied by reference TRBV5-6 and TRBJ2-1, is DAGVTQSPTHLIKTRGQQVTLRCSPKSGHDTVSWYQQALGQGPQFIFQYYEEEERQRGNFPDRFSGHQFPNYSSELNVNALLLGDSALYLCASSLGLAAKYNEQFFGPGTRLTVL.

The rearrangement uses TRBV5-6 and TRBJ1-2; 9 bases agree with TRBD1. From germline, CDR1 is SGHDT and CDR2 YYEEEE. The CDR3 spans 14 residues. The junction had 4 bases not matched to a gene; V was cut back by 4 bases and J by 3 bases. CDR3 nucleotides: TGTGCCAGCAGCCCAACAGGGGGCGACTATGGCTACACCTTC. Protein product: CASSPTGGDYGYTF.

This CDR3 is CASSPQTNTEAFF. CDR3 DNA: TGTGCCAGTAGTCCCCAGACGAACACTGAAGCTTTCTTT. The V call is TRBV19, the J call TRBJ1-1, with D unresolved. From germline, CDR1 is LNHDA and CDR2 SQIVND (reference sequence). This CDR3 contains 13 residues. The V gene lost 5 bases and the J gene lost 1 base, with 8 bases spanning the gap.

This clone was observed a single time. J is TRBJ1-2 and V is TRBV28, with 7 nucleotides matching TRBD1. V was clipped by 8 bases and J by 10 bases; unmatched bases: 7. The CDR3 contains 11 residues. CDR1 and CDR2 from the germline V gene are MDHEN and SYDVKM. This CDR3 reads CASRDRVDYTF. In DNA, the CDR3 is TGTGCCAGCCGAGACAGGGTTGACTACACCTTC.

The rearrangement uses TRBV30 and TRBJ2-3; D is possibly TRBD2 (5 bases). The ends were cut back, 1 base at V and 6 bases at J, with 20 bases in the middle. This CDR3 contains 16 residues. Per the germline V gene, CDR1 is GTSNPN and CDR2 is SVGIG (reference sequence). The CDR3 here is CAWSGTPGTGGDTQYF. Here the CDR3 DNA reads TGTGCCTGGAGTGGGACTCCGGGAACCGGCGGGGATACGCAGTATTTT.